The TCR beta chain under discussion was sequenced for a study of human T cells and chemical hapten exposure. Study-wide findings and caveats: DPC sensitization did not alter TCRs above 1 in 1000 frequency.

This CDR3 has 14 residues. CDR1 and CDR2 (germline): MGHRA, YSYEKL. With V trimmed by 1 base and J by 4 bases, 1 base remained unmatched. This clonotype was observed a few times. Its antigen remains unidentified. Individual cDNA molecules each carried unique molecular identifiers attached by the library. In TCRdb, the 5' RACE reads were re-called with MiXCR into one record per CDR3 protein. The table shows roughly 110,000 distinct CDR3 sequences, with approximately 20% occurring only once. Whole blood that had not been fractionated was the source of extracted total RNA. V usage is TRBV4-1 and J usage is TRBJ2-3; 8 bases are shared with TRBD2. The origin of this receptor is a human donor in good health. This chain's CDR3 is CASSQVGGADTQYF. Here the CDR3 DNA reads TGCGCCAGCAGCCAAGTCGGGGGGGCAGATACGCAGTATTTT.